The rows below give T cell receptor beta chains drawn from one sample of a study of T cell responses to AZD1222 COVID-19 vaccine. Generated by immunoSEQ multiplex PCR, the TCRdb table keeps only in-frame clones and is missing some. Of about 150,000 clones in the sample, roughly nine tenths are singletons; the top ten hold 6.9%. The input for sequencing was peripheral blood, taken after recovery from COVID-19. The receptors originated from an adult who had recovered from COVID-19. CDR3s include the opening cysteine and the closing phenylalanine or tryptophan. The D gene is left open where the match is weak. Not all rows give a size; the values are once, few, many and, for expanded clones, a class.

V gene	clone size	J gene	D gene	CDR3 DNA	CDR3 protein
TRBV2	.	TRBJ1-2	TRBD1	TGTGCCAGCCAGGGGGAAAGTGGCTACACCTTC	CASQGESGYTF
TRBV5-6	.	TRBJ2-7	TRBD2	TGTGCCAGCAGCCAAGGACTAGCGGGGGTCTACGAGCAGTACTTC	CASSQGLAGVYEQYF
TRBV5-6	few	TRBJ1-5	.	TGTGCCAGCAGCTTGGCGGGCAGGCCCAATCAGCCCCAGCATTTT	CASSLAGRPNQPQHF
TRBV7-2	.	TRBJ2-4	TRBD2	TGTGCCAGCAGTCCCCGGGGGGACCACGGGGACATTCAGTACTTC	CASSPRGDHGDIQYF
TRBV6-5	.	TRBJ2-7	.	TGTGCCAGCAGTTACTCAGGCGGGACCGACACCGAGCAGTACTTC	CASSYSGGTDTEQYF
TRBV28	.	TRBJ1-5	.	TGTGCCAGCAATCGGGACGGATCCAATCAGCCCCAGCATTTT	CASNRDGSNQPQHF
TRBV19	.	TRBJ1-1	.	TGTGCCAGTAGTGGGGTGTTGAGCACTGAGGCTTTCTTT	CASSGVLSTEAFF
TRBV18	.	TRBJ1-2	.	TGTGCCAGCTCACCACCAGGGTCTCAATCCCTCTATGGCTACACCTTC	CASSPPGSQSLYGYTF
TRBV19	few	TRBJ2-1	.	TGTGCCAGTACTGAGGGCCGGGTCAATGAGCAGTTCTTC	CASTEGRVNEQFF
TRBV14	.	TRBJ1-6	.	TGTGCCAGCAGCCAAGATCCGGGTTCACCCCTCCACTTT	CASSQDPGSPLHF
TRBV10-2	.	TRBJ1-6	.	TGCGCCAGCAGTTCAGGGGTTTCACCCCTCCACTTT	CASSSGVSPLHF
TRBV19	.	TRBJ2-7	.	TGTGCCAGTAGTATCCAGGGATGGTCCTACGAGCAGTACTTC	CASSIQGWSYEQYF
TRBV28	.	TRBJ1-4	.	TGTGCCAGCAGCCGGGACACAAATGAAAAACTGTTTTTT	CASSRDTNEKLFF
TRBV2	once	TRBJ2-5	TRBD2	TGTGCCAGCAGGGCCGGTGGGAGCGGGAGAGGGGAGACCCAGTACTTC	CASRAGGSGRGETQYF
TRBV10-3	.	TRBJ2-7	TRBD2	TGTGCCATTCTAGCGGGAGTTTCTAACGAGCAGTACTTC	CAILAGVSNEQYF
TRBV27	.	TRBJ2-5	TRBD1	TGTGCCAGCACCCGGTTTGGGGCAGGGGGACAAGAGACCCAGTACTTC	CASTRFGAGGQETQYF
TRBV6-5	.	TRBJ2-7	.	TGTGCCAGCAGTACCGGACAGAACGAGCAGTACTTC	CASSTGQNEQYF
TRBV5-6	.	TRBJ1-6	.	TGTGCCAGCAGTTTGGGAGTCCAGGGGAGTTCACCCCTCCACTTT	CASSLGVQGSSPLHF
TRBV9	.	TRBJ2-5	TRBD1	TGTGCCAGCAGCGTGGGACAGGGACGAGAGACCCAGTACTTC	CASSVGQGRETQYF
TRBV2	.	TRBJ2-2	.	TGTGCCAGCAGTTCGAACACCGGGGAGCTGTTTTTT	CASSSNTGELFF
TRBV11-2	.	TRBJ2-7	TRBD1	TGTGCCAGCAGCCGGGACAGCTCCTACGAGCAGTACTTC	CASSRDSSYEQYF
TRBV14	.	TRBJ2-1	.	TGTGCCAGCAGCCAAGTTTCAATATTTGCCGAGCAGTTCTTC	CASSQVSIFAEQFF
TRBV6-5	.	TRBJ1-1	.	TGTGCCAGCAGTCTCCAACGGATTAACACTGAAGCTTTCTTT	CASSLQRINTEAFF
TRBV2	.	TRBJ2-5	.	TGTGCCAGCAGTGAAGCCGGACTCTTGGGGACCCAGTACTTC	CASSEAGLLGTQYF
TRBV6-1	.	TRBJ2-2	TRBD1	TGTGCCAGCAGTGAAAGGCAGGGGGCGTTTACCGGGGAGCTGTTTTTT	CASSERQGAFTGELFF
TRBV7-3	.	TRBJ2-1	.	TGTGCCAGCAGCTTAAGCTCGGGTTCCTACAATGAGCAGTTCTTC	CASSLSSGSYNEQFF
TRBV9	.	TRBJ2-5	.	TGTGCCAGCAGCGTAGCCCCCACGGACAGAGAGACCCAGTACTTC	CASSVAPTDRETQYF
TRBV29-1	.	TRBJ2-1	.	TGCAGCGTCAAGGGGGGCAGTTCCTACAATGAGCAGTTCTTC	CSVKGGSSYNEQFF
TRBV10-3	.	TRBJ2-3	.	TGTGCCCTTGGGCAGCTAAGCACAGATACGCAGTATTTT	CALGQLSTDTQYF
TRBV9	.	TRBJ2-1	.	TGTGCCAGCAGCGTAGGAGGGGTAGCGGAGCAGTTCTTC	CASSVGGVAEQFF
TRBV5-6	.	TRBJ1-2	TRBD1	TGTGCCAGCAGCCTACGTCCGACAGGGATTCTCTATGGCTACACCTTC	CASSLRPTGILYGYTF
TRBV5-4	.	TRBJ1-2	.	TGTGCCAGCAGCTCGAACTTGGAATATGGCTACACCTTC	CASSSNLEYGYTF
TRBV12-5	.	TRBJ1-1	.	TGTGCTAGTGGTTTCGGGGGTCCCACTGAAGCTTTCTTT	CASGFGGPTEAFF
TRBV7-2	.	TRBJ1-2	.	TGTGCCAGCAGCTTCTGGGCCGCCCAGAGGGCGAGCTATGGCTACACCTTC	CASSFWAAQRASYGYTF
TRBV5-1	.	TRBJ2-5	TRBD2	TGCGCCAGCAGCTTGGAGGAGAGCGGGAGGGGGACCCAGTACTTC	CASSLEESGRGTQYF
TRBV2	.	TRBJ2-1	.	TGTGCCACCAATTGGGGCAGCTACAATGAGCAGTTCTTC	CATNWGSYNEQFF
TRBV2	.	TRBJ2-3	.	TGTGCCAGCAGTCCCCAGGGAGGGGGGGGCACAGATACGCAGTATTTT	CASSPQGGGGTDTQYF
TRBV27	.	TRBJ1-1	.	TGTGCCAGCAGGCTTCAGGCTAGCACTGAAGCTTTCTTT	CASRLQASTEAFF
TRBV7-8	.	TRBJ1-1	.	TGTGCCAGCAGCTTAGGGGGGAGGATGAACACTGAAGCTTTCTTT	CASSLGGRMNTEAFF
TRBV7-8	once	TRBJ2-5	.	TGTGCCAGCAGCTTAATGGGTTGGGAGACCCAGTACTTC	CASSLMGWETQYF
TRBV27	.	TRBJ2-7	TRBD2	TGTGCCAGCAGAAATAGCGGGAGATCAAAGCAGTACTTC	CASRNSGRSKQYF
TRBV12-3/TRBV12-4	.	TRBJ2-3	.	TGTGCCAGCAGTGCAGCAGATACGCAGTATTTT	CASSAADTQYF
TRBV7-2	.	TRBJ2-1	.	TGTGCCAGCAGCTTAGATCCCGGTGGCAGGGTGGATGAGCAGTTCTTC	CASSLDPGGRVDEQFF
TRBV11-2	.	TRBJ2-3	.	TGTGCCAGCAGCTTAGCCATAGGCACAGATACGCAGTATTTT	CASSLAIGTDTQYF
TRBV7-9	.	TRBJ2-7	.	TGTGCCAGCAGCTTTTACAGGGACGAGCAGTACTTC	CASSFYRDEQYF
TRBV12-3/TRBV12-4	.	TRBJ1-2	.	TGTGCCAGCAGGTTATCAGGGGTAGACACCTTC	CASRLSGVDTF
TRBV5-1	.	TRBJ2-3	TRBD2	TGCGCCAGCAGGACTAGCGGACAAACAGATACGCAGTATTTT	CASRTSGQTDTQYF
TRBV28	once	TRBJ2-1	TRBD2	TGTGCCAGCAGTGCGGCCGGGACTAGCGGGAGAAATGAGCAGTTCTTC	CASSAAGTSGRNEQFF
TRBV28	.	TRBJ1-1	.	TGTGCCAGCAGTTTTCCCAGGGGACTAATGAACACTGAAGCTTTCTTT	CASSFPRGLMNTEAFF
TRBV18	once	TRBJ1-5	.	TGTGCCAGCTCACCACCGAGGGTCCGGGTGTATCGAGCTAGAAGTCATAGCAATCAGCCCCAGCATTTT	CASSPPRVRVYRARSHSNQPQHF
TRBV27	.	TRBJ2-1	TRBD2	TGTGCCAGCAGTCCGGGACTAGCTGCAAATGAGCAGTTCTTC	CASSPGLAANEQFF
TRBV5-1	.	TRBJ1-1	.	TGCGCCAGCAGCGCTCAGGGACTGGCTAACACTGAAGCTTTCTTT	CASSAQGLANTEAFF
TRBV6-5	few	TRBJ1-3	TRBD1	TGTGCCAGCAGACAGGGGAATACTGGAAACACCATATATTTT	CASRQGNTGNTIYF
TRBV4-1	.	TRBJ1-2	TRBD1	TGCGCCAGCAGCCAAGAGCAGGGGGCGGGTTATGGCTACACCTTC	CASSQEQGAGYGYTF